This T cell receptor beta chain was recorded in a study of vaccination and CD4 T cells after COVID-19. Whole-study results and caveats: Convalescent patient numbers were relatively low, with no early post-infection timepoints.

The Oncomine TCR Beta short-read assay generated sequence data from the DNA of cultured CD4+ T cells. The template was genomic DNA from cultured CD4+ T cells. MiXCR was run by TCRdb on the PCR reads, yielding one entry per CDR3 protein. The repertoire holds over 8,000 distinct CDR3 sequences, 28% seen once, with approximately 10% in the top ten. In regard to this clonotype: Its antigen is not identified.

Treatment denoted: approximately nine-day PBMC culture with coronavirus spike peptide pools or control peptides (ViraFEST assay). CD4+ T-cell collection from the unexposed donor predated the COVID-19 pandemic (2011-2018). ViraFEST used peptide pools to expand antigen-specific T cells and subsequently sequenced their TCRs. Negative selection recovered the CD4+ T cells once they had spent nine to ten days in culture. CDR3 size: 14 residues. J gave up 6 bases and V 6 bases, and 10 bases lay outside the gene matches. The germline CDR1 and CDR2 sequences are SGHTA and FQGNSA. This TCR came from a human donor in good health. Material for sequencing was CD4+ T cells from blood, cultured in vitro. This chain connects TRBV7-2 to TRBJ1-1; 7 bases are a match to TRBD1. The CDR3 DNA is TGTGCCAGCAGACCTATGCAGGGGGTCGCTGAAGCTTTCTTT. This codes for CASRPMQGVAEAFF.